These 4 T cell receptor beta chains were all obtained from the same sample, sequenced in a study of blood T cell repertoires in COVID-19. Using immunoSEQ multiplex PCR, the repertoire was profiled, and TCRdb retains in-frame clones only, with some absent. The table lists roughly 59,000 clones, approximately 78% of them singletons. Sample: peripheral blood. The source of these receptors is a man aged 80 or over with acute or convalescent COVID-19.

The chain has TRBV3-1 (or the pseudogene TRBV3-2) and TRBJ1-2; TRBD1 agrees at 9 bases. The CDR3 is 13 residues long. J was trimmed by 8 bases and V by 3 bases; bases with no gene match: 4. CDR1 is LGHDT and CDR2 is YNNKEL in the germline V gene (reference sequence). The CDR3 sequence is CASSHWDREGYTF. CDR3 sequence (DNA): TGTGCCAGCAGCCATTGGGACAGGGAGGGCTACACCTTC.

The rearrangement uses TRBV7-9 and TRBJ1-1; D not resolved. CDR1 and CDR2 from the germline V gene are SEHNR and FQNEAQ (reference sequence). The CDR3 is made up of 14 amino acids. Trimming pared 5 bases from V and 1 base from J, leaving 11 bases between. CDR3 nucleotide sequence: TGTGCCAGCAGCAAAAGTACAGAGAACACTGAAGCTTTCTTT. Its protein product is CASSKSTENTEAFF.

The chain employs TRBV10-3 and TRBJ2-1; 8 nucleotides line up with TRBD2. The J segment lost 1 base and the V segment lost 4 bases, leaving 6 bases of the junction unmatched. Germline V lookup: CDR1 ENHRY, CDR2 SYGVKD. The CDR3 consists of 16 residues. The chain's CDR3 is CAISGLAGTSYNEQFF. CDR3 DNA sequence: TGTGCCATCAGTGGGCTAGCGGGTACTTCCTACAATGAGCAGTTCTTC.

The V and J genes are TRBV19 and TRBJ2-7; no firm D call. Germline values: CDR1 LNHDA, CDR2 SQIVND (reference sequence). The V end was cut by 5 bases, the J end by 2 bases, with 4 bases between. The CDR3 spans 11 residues. The CDR3 here is CASSSAYEQYF. The CDR3 nucleotides are TGTGCCAGTAGTTCAGCCTACGAGCAGTACTTC.